The rows below give T cell receptor beta chains drawn from one sample of a study of T cells in Graves' hyperthyroidism and ophthalmopathy. From the multiplex PCR reads, TCRdb called clonotypes with MiXCR, one entry per CDR3 protein. The repertoire holds about 400,000 distinct CDR3 sequences, with about 15% as singletons. Sequencing input: blood. The receptor set was obtained from a young woman with Graves' hyperthyroidism. Each CDR3 is given with its conserved first and last residue. The D gene is left open where the match is weak. Clone sizes are given selectively: once, few, many, or a class where the clone is expanded.

size,D,V,J,DNA,CDR3
few,NA,TRBV20-1,TRBJ1-6,TGCAGTGCTTCCGGACAGAAAGCATCCTATAATTCACCCCTCCACTTT,CSASGQKASYNSPLHF
many,NA,TRBV7-2,TRBJ2-7,TGTGCCAGCAGCCCCCGGGACGGCAGCTCCTACGAGCAGTACTTC,CASSPRDGSSYEQYF
many,NA,TRBV7-9,TRBJ2-7,TGTGCCAGCAGCTTAGCGGTTAGCTCCTACGAGCAGTACTTC,CASSLAVSSYEQYF
many,TRBD2,TRBV2,TRBJ2-5,TGTGCCAGCAGTGAAGCGGGGGGGGTGACCCAGTACTTC,CASSEAGGVTQYF
many,NA,TRBV28,TRBJ1-1,TGTGCCAGCAGCTCAGGGTTCGAAGCTTTCTTT,CASSSGFEAFF
NA,NA,TRBV7-8,TRBJ2-1,TGTGCCAGCAGCCCATTAGCCGGAAGCACCTACAATGAGCAGTTCTTC,CASSPLAGSTYNEQFF
NA,TRBD1,TRBV18,TRBJ2-7,TGTGCCAGCTCACCGGGACAGGGGGCCCCCTCCTACGAGCAGTACTTC,CASSPGQGAPSYEQYF
many,TRBD2,TRBV11-2,TRBJ2-1,TGTGCCAGCAGCTCACTAGCGGGTCGCTACAATGAGCAGTTCTTC,CASSSLAGRYNEQFF
many,TRBD2,TRBV20-1,TRBJ2-1,TGCAGTGCTAGAGGCCCAGCGGGAGGGCCTAATGAGCAGTTCTTC,CSARGPAGGPNEQFF
many,NA,TRBV6-5,TRBJ2-3,TGTGCCAGCAGTTACGATAGGACTGCGGAGAACTATCCGGGGGTAGATACGCAGTATTTT,CASSYDRTAENYPGVDTQYF
many,NA,TRBV28,TRBJ2-7,TGTGCCAGCACTGGGGTTTTTAGCGAGCAGTACTTC,CASTGVFSEQYF
many,NA,TRBV10-1,TRBJ2-7,TGCGCCAGCAGTGATCTGGGCGAGCAGTACTTC,CASSDLGEQYF
NA,TRBD2,TRBV11-2,TRBJ2-3,TGTGCCAGCAGCTTTGCGGGAGGGTTTTGGACGCAGTATTTT,CASSFAGGFWTQYF
NA,NA,TRBV5-4,TRBJ2-3,TGTGCCAGCAGCTGGAAATTTACAGATACGCAGTATTTT,CASSWKFTDTQYF
NA,NA,TRBV30,TRBJ1-6,TGTGCCTGGAGTGTTTTATCACCCCTCCACTTT,CAWSVLSPLHF
many,NA,TRBV15,TRBJ2-7,TGTGCCACCAGCAGAGAGGGCGCCTACGAGCAGTACTTC,CATSREGAYEQYF
many,NA,TRBV25-1,TRBJ2-1,TGTGCCAGCAGTGCGGCTTACAATGAGCAGTTCTTC,CASSAAYNEQFF
many,NA,TRBV5-1,TRBJ2-3,TGCGCCAGCAGCTTGGGGTTCCGCACAGATACGCAGTATTTT,CASSLGFRTDTQYF
many,TRBD1,TRBV12-3/TRBV12-4,TRBJ1-1,TGTGCCAGCAGTGTGGGACAGGGTGGGAACACTGAAGCTTTCTTT,CASSVGQGGNTEAFF
NA,TRBD2,TRBV20-1,TRBJ2-1,TGCAGTGCTAGAGATAAGAGAGCCGGGACTACCTACAATGAGCAGTTCTTC,CSARDKRAGTTYNEQFF